Listed below are T cell receptor beta chains from one sample, sequenced in a study of radiotherapy plus CTLA-4 blockade in lung cancer. TCRdb's copy holds only in-frame clones and misses some; the assay was immunoSEQ multiplex PCR. The sample consists of tens of thousands of clones, about 87% of them appearing once. The sequencing here drew on peripheral blood, taken from a patient treated with radiotherapy plus ipilimumab. Source of these receptors: a human donor with non-small cell lung cancer that progressed on radiotherapy plus ipilimumab. The CDR3 runs from the conserved cysteine through the conserved F or W. Fields, in order: V gene, CDR3 length, CDR3 protein.

v_call: TRBV7-2; cdr3_length: 15; cdr3_aa: CASSWTSGVSDTQYF
v_call: TRBV29-1; cdr3_length: 16; cdr3_aa: CSVAKRVDRGFNEQYF
v_call: TRBV5-4; cdr3_length: 17; cdr3_aa: CASSLGSIYATNEKLFF
v_call: TRBV7-2; cdr3_length: 15; cdr3_aa: CASSLDGTGFYEQYF
v_call: TRBV7-6; cdr3_length: 14; cdr3_aa: CASSPGQVTGGYTF
v_call: TRBV15; cdr3_length: 13; cdr3_aa: CATSRDRGVEQYF
v_call: TRBV7-8; cdr3_length: 19; cdr3_aa: CASSFIISGTGVNTGELFF
v_call: TRBV11-3; cdr3_length: 14; cdr3_aa: CASSLRAGTDTQYF
v_call: TRBV14; cdr3_length: 14; cdr3_aa: CASSQVPGVTEAFF
v_call: TRBV4-3; cdr3_length: 15; cdr3_aa: CASSQDRDSNYEQYF
v_call: TRBV7-7; cdr3_length: 13; cdr3_aa: CASSSGQAGEQYF
v_call: TRBV5-4; cdr3_length: 14; cdr3_aa: CASNLEAGGKGYTF
v_call: TRBV29-1; cdr3_length: 13; cdr3_aa: CSVGGSSGNTIYF
v_call: TRBV4-2; cdr3_length: 14; cdr3_aa: CASSYDLPRDTQYF
v_call: TRBV29-1; cdr3_length: 16; cdr3_aa: CSAGQGGLSSYNEQFF
v_call: TRBV5-5; cdr3_length: 14; cdr3_aa: CASSLASSAYEQYF
v_call: TRBV27; cdr3_length: 14; cdr3_aa: CASSLSFFGEKLFF
v_call: TRBV9; cdr3_length: 14; cdr3_aa: CASNIAGLGDTQYF